This TCR beta chain stems from a study of cytomegalovirus exposure and HLA in healthy donors. Germline loops: CDR1 KGHSH, CDR2 LQKENI. The CDR3 covers 13 residues. Trimming shortened V by 3 bases and J by 11 bases, and 16 bases separated the two germline ends. Comments on this clone: Its target is not known.

PCR amplification relied on 60 Vbeta primers (plus 13 Jbeta primers). Method: immunoSEQ multiplex PCR; TCRdb's copy keeps in-frame clones and lacks some. The data show some 120,000 clones, 60% to 75% seen once. Study-level results: A later analysis by the authors found several of the most significant clusters apparently linked to common viral pathogens. An observed cluster of highly shared sequence variants was recorded as a likely sequencing artifact. Cytomegalovirus status was reportedly diagnosed by the classifier with high specificity and sensitivity.

This chain connects TRBV18 to TRBJ1-1, with D perhaps matching TRBD1 (5 bases). The TCR was taken from a woman aged 40 to 55 in good health and CMV-seropositive. The sample comprised PBMCs. The CDR3 protein is CASSPSDGTGAFF. As DNA, the CDR3 is TGTGCCAGCTCACCGTCGGACGGAACAGGCGCTTTCTTT.